What follows describes a single T cell receptor beta chain. Its antigen is not known. For TCR beta, libraries came from iRepertoire HTBI primers and Arm-PCR of CDR3 regions. TCRdb independently ran MiXCR on the multiplex PCR reads; one entry per CDR3 protein. The sample records 680,000 or so distinct CDR3 sequences, under 20% being singletons. This specimen comes from a study of regulatory T cells in long-lasting Graves disease. The CDR3 consists of 16 residues. CDR1 and CDR2 (germline): SGHNT, YYREEE (reference sequence). Losses at the gene ends were 5 bases for V and 2 bases for J; bases not matched to a gene: 10. Study-wide findings and caveats: TCR diversity was lower in persistent Graves' patients than in newly diagnosed ones.

Time point noted: newly diagnosed GD, antithyroid drugs for less than 3 months. The TCR library was made from RNA extracted from PBMCs. A further study also used this sample, focusing on T cells in Graves' hyperthyroidism and ophthalmopathy. As that report states: Among thyroid clonotypes expanded above 0.001, most also appeared in blood.

The chain joins TRBV5-4 to TRBJ1-1; 9 positions agree with TRBD1. The origin of this receptor is a woman aged 25 to 39 with Graves disease. The sample consisted of peripheral blood mononuclear cells (PBMCs), taken at new diagnosis, from a patient treated with antithyroid drugs. CDR3 amino acids: CASRKGTGMANTEAFF. Here the CDR3 DNA reads TGTGCCAGCAGGAAGGGGACAGGGATGGCCAACACTGAAGCTTTCTTT.